Listed here are 13 T cell receptor beta chains from one sample, sequenced in a study of regulatory T cells in long-lasting Graves disease. Investigators prepared the TCR beta libraries by applying iRepertoire HTBI primers and Arm-PCR of CDR3 regions. One entry per CDR3 protein, called by TCRdb with MiXCR from the multiplex PCR reads. The sample carries approximately 390,000 distinct CDR3 sequences, about 16% recorded once. The time point was: newly diagnosed GD, antithyroid drugs for less than 3 months. There was RNA extracted from PBMCs, and the TCR library was made from it. These same records also appear under a second study, on T cells in Graves' hyperthyroidism and ophthalmopathy.

Sequencing used peripheral blood mononuclear cells (PBMCs), obtained at new diagnosis, from a patient treated with antithyroid drugs. Receptor source: a woman aged 18-29 years with Graves disease.

This clonotype has ten or more counts. CDR3 in DNA: TGCGCCAGCAGCCGCGAGACAGGGAGCTCCTACGAGCAGTACTTC. Its protein is CASSRETGSSYEQYF. The rearrangement links TRBV5-1 to TRBJ2-7, with TRBD1 matching 7 bases. The length of the CDR3 is 15 residues. Germline trimming cut 4 bases from V and 0 bases from J; bases unmatched to any gene: 7. Germline lookup yields CDR1 SGHRS and CDR2 YFSETQ.

There are many counts of this clonotype. CDR3 nucleotides: TGTGCCAGCACCAATCCCGGGACCGTTGCCTACGAGCAGTACTTC. It is translated as CASTNPGTVAYEQYF. The chain employs TRBV28 and TRBJ2-7; D tentatively fits TRBD1 or TRBD2 (5 bases each). The CDR3 is 15 amino acids. Trimming removed 7 bases at V and 2 bases at J, with 18 bases between. Germline lookup yields CDR1 MDHEN and CDR2 SYDVKM.

The V and J genes are TRBV4-1 and TRBJ2-3; 10 bases map to TRBD2. Germline-derived CDR1 and CDR2 are MGHRA and YSYEKL. The CDR3 spans 17 residues. J lost 2 bases, V lost 3 bases, and 8 bases had no gene match. The CDR3: CASSQSLAGAYTDTQYF. CDR3 in DNA: TGCGCCAGCAGCCAGTCCCTAGCGGGGGCTTACACAGATACGCAGTATTTT.

Details on this clonotype: This sequence may be a read error, since a much larger clone differs from it by one base. This chain joins TRBV5-1 and TRBJ2-7; 13 positions match TRBD2. From germline, CDR1 is SGHRS and CDR2 YFSETQ. CDR3 length: 16 amino acids. The trim removed 4 bases at V and 5 bases at J, leaving 9 bases unmatched. This CDR3 is CASSPGLAGVPHEQYF. DNA of the CDR3: TGCGCCAGCAGCCCTGGACTAGCGGGAGTTCCTCACGAGCAGTACTTC.

The chain links TRBV6-4 to TRBJ2-1; TRBD2 might be the D (5 bases). The CDR3 is 16 residues long. Per the germline V gene, CDR1 is MRHNA and CDR2 is SNTAGT. The V end lost 0 bases, the J end lost 7 bases, and 16 bases lay between the germline ends. DNA for the CDR3: TGTGCCAGCAGTGACTCTTCGTGGGATAGCGTGAATGAGCAGTTCTTC. Amino acids: CASSDSSWDSVNEQFF.

With respect to this clonotype: This may come from a read error, since a much larger clone is one base off. This sequence joins TRBV24-1 and TRBJ1-1; D call uncertain. Germline V gene lookup returns CDR1 KGHDR and CDR2 SFDVKD. This CDR3 spans 13 amino acids. The CDR3 sequence: CATSDFKSTEALF. The CDR3 nucleotides read TGTGCCACCAGTGATTTTAAGAGTACTGAAGCTTTATTT.

This clonotype has ten or more counts. The chain carries TRBV5-5 and TRBJ2-7, with 12 bases lining up with TRBD1. The CDR3 totals 14 residues. Germline V CDR1 and CDR2: SGHKS, YYEKEE (reference sequence). Trimming at V came to 3 bases and at J to 7 bases, leaving 5 bases not matched to a gene. CDR3 sequence (DNA): TGTGCCAGCAGCTGGGACAGGGGGCGCTGGGAGCAGTACTTC. The encoded protein is CASSWDRGRWEQYF.

This clonotype was picked up a small number of times. The rearrangement links TRBV5-1 to TRBJ2-3, with 11 bases lining up with TRBD1. The CDR3 is 16 amino acids. Germline lookup yields CDR1 SGHRS and CDR2 YFSETQ. J lost 5 bases, V lost 0 bases, and 5 bases had no gene match. The CDR3 sequence: CASSLARTGGLDTQYF. In DNA form, the CDR3 reads TGCGCCAGCAGCTTGGCGAGGACAGGGGGCTTAGATACGCAGTATTTT.

This chain links TRBV6-1 with TRBJ1-1; D ambiguous. V lost 7 bases and J lost 7, with 10 bases in between. The CDR3 loop spans 11 amino acids. Germline V gene data show CDR1 as MNHNS and CDR2 as SASEGT. Written as DNA, the CDR3 is TGTGCCAGCACCTTAAGAAATGAAGCTTTCTTT. It encodes CASTLRNEAFF.

Concerning this clonotype: A read error is the likely source, as a far larger clone sits one nucleotide away. This chain links TRBV2 with TRBJ1-1, with a tentative D call TRBD1 (5 bases). The CDR3 has 14 residues. Germline CDR1 reads SNHLY; CDR2 reads FYNNEI. Trimming took 6 bases from V and 1 from J, leaving 12 bases between them. DNA of the CDR3: TGTGCCAGCAGGGGGGGAGAGGGGAACACTGAAGCTTTCTTT. This translates into CASRGGEGNTEAFF. The whole variable domain, remainder taken from reference TRBV2 and TRBJ1-1, is EPEVTQTPSHQVTQMGQEVILRCVPISNHLYFYWYRQILGQKVEFLVSFYNNEISEKSEIFDDQFSVERPDGSNFTLKIRSTKLEDSAMYFCASRGGEGNTEAFFGQGTRLTVV.

The sample holds many counts of this clonotype. V is TRBV2 and J is TRBJ2-1, with a possible D match to TRBD1 (5 bases). The V end was cut by 3 bases, the J end by 4 bases, with 10 bases between. Germline V gives CDR1 SNHLY, CDR2 FYNNEI. The CDR3 extends over 14 amino acids. The CDR3 here is CASSDRTRYNEQFF. In DNA, the CDR3 is TGTGCCAGCAGTGATAGGACAAGATACAATGAGCAGTTCTTC.

This clonotype has a count of ten or more. This chain connects TRBV6-2 or TRBV6-3 to TRBJ1-1; 7 bases map to TRBD1. Trimming took 2 bases from V and 4 from J; bases not matched to a gene: 13. Germline loops: CDR1 MNHEY, CDR2 SVGEGT. The CDR3 consists of 17 residues. The CDR3 region is CASSYDYPGQRTTEAFF. CDR3 in DNA: TGTGCCAGCAGTTACGATTACCCGGGACAGCGCACCACTGAAGCTTTCTTT.

This clonotype has a count of ten or more. The rearrangement joins TRBV6-2 or TRBV6-3 to TRBJ2-7, with 9 nucleotides matching TRBD1. Germline V lookup: CDR1 MNHEY, CDR2 SVGEGT. This CDR3 is built from 16 residues. V was pared by 0 bases and J by 2 bases, with 5 bases of the junction left unmatched. CDR3: CASSYSWTGDPYEQYF. The CDR3 DNA follows: TGTGCCAGCAGTTACTCCTGGACAGGGGACCCCTACGAGCAGTACTTC.